The source of this T cell receptor beta chain is a study of blood T cell repertoires in COVID-19. Study details: Collection of acute and convalescent COVID-19 samples took place in the United States, Italy and Spain. The analysed material was cDNA or gDNA that came from T cells, B-cell-depleted T cells, or PBMCs.

The CDR3 extends over 14 amino acids. CDR1 and CDR2 (germline): LGHDT, YNNKEL (reference sequence). Losses at the gene ends were 10 bases for V and 6 bases for J; bases not matched to a gene: 9. Original handling: It was from reference gene primer amplification that nucleated cell counts were estimated. The assay was immunoSEQ multiplex PCR, and TCRdb's table has in-frame clones only and misses some. V, J and clone size are those of that table, while D and trimming were read from the DNA. The table has about 49,000 clones, about 89% seen once. The chain combines TRBV3-1 (or the pseudogene TRBV3-2) with TRBJ2-2, with TRBD1 matching over 9 bases. The receptor was isolated from a human donor in a cohort sampled during active COVID-19. The sample taken for sequencing was peripheral blood. The CDR3 loop is CATRGTGLSGELFF. The CDR3 nucleotides read TGTGCCACGAGGGGGACAGGGCTTTCCGGGGAGCTGTTTTTT.